The following is a T cell receptor beta chain sequence with its context. Profiling relied on immunoSEQ multiplex PCR, and the TCRdb table lists in-frame clones only, not all of them. The table includes about 27,000 clones, about nine tenths detected once. This sample is part of a study of T cell changes during pregnancy in multiple sclerosis. Trimming removed 3 bases from V and 4 bases from J, with 13 bases in between. The CDR3 covers 14 residues. Germline lookup yields CDR1 SGHDT and CDR2 YYEEEE. The TCR was taken from a female donor with multiple sclerosis, enrolled in a pregnancy study. Sequenced material: CD8+ T cells from peripheral blood mononuclear cells, taken in the second trimester of pregnancy. The V and J genes are TRBV5-6 and TRBJ1-2; D might be TRBD1 (6 bases). CDR3 region: CASSWSQGSYGYTF. CDR3 coding DNA: TGTGCCAGCAGCTGGTCACAGGGAAGCTATGGCTACACCTTC.